These T cell receptor beta chains were read from a single sample in a study of cytomegalovirus exposure and HLA in healthy donors. Libraries were prepared by immunoSEQ multiplex PCR; TCRdb keeps only in-frame clonotypes and omits some of them. This table has about 210,000 clones, 75% to 80% appearing once. The sample taken for sequencing was PBMCs. These receptors were taken from a male donor in good health and CMV-seronegative. Each CDR3 is given with its conserved first and last residue.

v_call cdr3_aa
TRBV30 CAWSTRRGAGEQYF
TRBV28 CASRTGSSGANVLTF
TRBV7-3 CASSPTGGGTGETQYF
TRBV27 CASSPQPPTSGTYEQYF
TRBV5-4 CASRPTGGTEAFF
TRBV4-1 CASSTRILWDRVTDTQYF
TRBV29-1 CSVERRRGRTDTQYF
TRBV7-2 CASSLRGSGANVLTF
TRBV28 CASSRGQGAGETQYF
TRBV7-6 CASSLGPGQLLYEQYF
TRBV10-3 CAIRDDRVTEAFF
TRBV6-4 CASSDSAVQETQYF
TRBV27 CASSFPTGELFF
TRBV7-9 CSSSLVFGQGAQPQHF
TRBV10-3 CAITGTGDREQYF
TRBV29-1 CSVEETGWGTQYF
TRBV9 CASSVLGNQPQHF
TRBV10-3 CAISDERGTGELFF
TRBV18 CASSPRGSSYNEQFF
TRBV5-4 CASSASDSNYGYTF
TRBV7-3 CASSLGGPLNEQFF
TRBV10-3 CAISGQGTEAFF